This TCR beta chain is from a study of Ad26.COV2.S vaccination and SARS-CoV-2 variants. As for the study in general: In the COV1001 trial, the donor was in the Ad26.COV2.S arm.

J was trimmed by 4 bases and V by 3 bases; bases with no gene match: 6. Germline values: CDR1 SGHRS, CDR2 YFSETQ. CDR3 length equals 15 residues. Concerning this clone: Its specificity is unknown.

Generated by immunoSEQ multiplex PCR, the TCRdb table keeps only in-frame clones and is missing some. The sample has approximately 450,000 clones; around 90% are singletons. Treatment here: some 19 received Ad26.COV2.S at low or high dose, single or two shots; roughly five received placebo; per-sample allocation not given. Sampling took place 63 days after the first vaccine or placebo injection. Boston provided a donor who was an adult aged 18-55 years. Study-level findings and limits: Placebo recipients showed lower spike-specific TCR breadth than vaccinees.

The sample consisted of peripheral blood, taken in a trial of Ad26.COV2.S vaccine versus placebo. This TCR derives from a person between 18 and 65 years old who received the Ad26.COV2.S COVID-19 vaccine or a placebo. This rearrangement joins TRBV5-1 to TRBJ2-1; 8 positions match TRBD2. Written as DNA, the CDR3 is TGCGCCAGCAGCTGGACCGGGACTAGATACAATGAGCAGTTCTTC. This encodes CASSWTGTRYNEQFF.